This paragraph reports one T cell receptor (beta chain). The CDR3 end shows no conserved phenylalanine or tryptophan, and so a read error is likely. The DNA is left out, because the CDR3 cannot be placed on it with certainty; the CDR3 is given as TCRdb lists it. Cohorts were assigned according to the clinical history that participants reported. Assay used: immunoSEQ multiplex PCR; TCRdb lists only in-frame clones, some missing. The sample contains approximately 450,000 clones, 87% of which appear only once. CDR1 SGHTA and CDR2 FQGNSA come from the germline V gene. The CDR3 region is 14 residues in length, termini included. The sample originates from a study of blood T cell repertoires in COVID-19.

This receptor was taken from a woman aged 18-29 years with acute COVID-19. The sequenced sample was PBMCs or T cells enriched from blood (not recorded which). The chain uses TRBV7-2 and TRBJ2-7; TRBD2, as called in the table, went unchecked against the DNA. The chain's CDR3 is CASSLLSGLAGVTL.